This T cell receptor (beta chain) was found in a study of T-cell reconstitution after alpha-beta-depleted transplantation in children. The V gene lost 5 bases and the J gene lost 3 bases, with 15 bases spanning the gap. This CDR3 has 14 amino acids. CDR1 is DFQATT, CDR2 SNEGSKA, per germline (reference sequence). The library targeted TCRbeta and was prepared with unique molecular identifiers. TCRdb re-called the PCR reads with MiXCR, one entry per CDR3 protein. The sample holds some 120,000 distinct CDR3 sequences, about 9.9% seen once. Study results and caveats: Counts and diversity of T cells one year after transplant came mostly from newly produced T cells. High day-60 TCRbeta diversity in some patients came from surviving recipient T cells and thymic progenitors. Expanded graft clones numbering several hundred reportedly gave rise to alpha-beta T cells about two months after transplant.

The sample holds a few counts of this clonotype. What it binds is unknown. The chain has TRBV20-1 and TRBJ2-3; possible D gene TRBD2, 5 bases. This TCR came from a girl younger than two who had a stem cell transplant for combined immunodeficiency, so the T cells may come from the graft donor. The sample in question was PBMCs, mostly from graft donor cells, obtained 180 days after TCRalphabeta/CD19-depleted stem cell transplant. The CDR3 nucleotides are TGCAGTGCTCCTCACGGAGGAGTAACAGATACGCAGTATTTT. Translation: CSAPHGGVTDTQYF.